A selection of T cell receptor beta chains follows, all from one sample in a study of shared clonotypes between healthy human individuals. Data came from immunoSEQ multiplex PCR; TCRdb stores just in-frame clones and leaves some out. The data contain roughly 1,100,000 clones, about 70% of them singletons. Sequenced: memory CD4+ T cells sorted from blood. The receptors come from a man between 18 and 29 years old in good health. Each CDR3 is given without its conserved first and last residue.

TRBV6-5 ASRRTGGVNEQY
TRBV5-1 ASSLGVGGLYQETQY
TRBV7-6 ASSFLGSSTDTQY
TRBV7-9 ASSRPSARQETQY
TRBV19 ASRGGGRETQY
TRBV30 AWRPLRGGLEQF
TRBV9 ASMGGPGANVLT
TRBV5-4 ASSLAGRSTDTQY
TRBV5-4 ASSFSGPVGEQF
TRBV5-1 ASSRQESNYGYT
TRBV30 AWRNKGRPGNTIY
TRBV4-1 ASSQEATGGKVAF
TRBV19 ASSIMGQTNEKLF
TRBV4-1 ASSQGGGGARNEQF
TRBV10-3 AIRGVTGVEQY
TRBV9 ASSDYFTDTQY
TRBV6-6 ASSYRGSGTYEQY
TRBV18 ASSPQGTAYEQY
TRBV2 ASRGRQGNNEKLF
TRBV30 AWSGKVGQPQH
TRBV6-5 ASSPRGYEQY
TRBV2 ASSRTGVGYTIY
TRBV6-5 ASSYRLAVGKEQY
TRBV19 ASSLTPYSYNEQF
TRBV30 AWSATGYTDTQY
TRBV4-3 ASSQEHRETQY
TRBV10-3 AINPGGPYEQY
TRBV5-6 ASSLVGTGYGGYT
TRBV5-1 ASSWTAGGEETQY
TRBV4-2 ASSQAFQGSGANVLT
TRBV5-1 ASSTRPGTGTYNEQF